The 18 T cell receptor beta chains below come from one sample, sequenced in a study of CXCR3-negative and CXCR3-positive naive CD8 T cells. Preparation of TRB cDNA libraries relied on 5' RACE carrying UMI labels. Using the 5' RACE reads, TCRdb records one entry per CDR3 protein without DNA. This sample's table reports some 4,900 distinct CDR3 sequences. The sample consisted of naive CXCR3- CD8+ T cells from blood. Indicated subset: CD45RO-CCR7+CD27+CD95- naive CD8+ T cells lacking CXCR3 (TNR3-). Source of these receptors: a human donor in good health. Some clones in this sample may be carry-over from other donors' samples.

The V gene is TRBV13, the J gene TRBJ2-7; absent DNA, TCRdb's TRBD1 call cannot be checked. Germline values: CDR1 PRHDT, CDR2 FYEKMQ (reference sequence). The CDR3 sequence is 14 residues long. This CDR3 is CASSLAGPSYEQYF. The whole variable domain, filled in from reference TRBV13 and TRBJ2-7, reads AAGVIQSPRHLIKEKRETATLKCYPIPRHDTVYWYQQGPGQDPQFLISFYEKMQSDKGSIPDRFSAQQFSDYHSELNMSSLELGDSALYFCASSLAGPSYEQYFGPGTRLTVT.

By frequency, this clonotype registers medium-sized. The chain joins TRBV29-1 to TRBJ2-7; TCRdb names TRBD2, which stays unverified in the absence of DNA. This CDR3 is 16 amino acids long. Germline V CDR1 and CDR2: SQVTM, ANQGSEA. CDR3 sequence: CSVGLAGGLSSYEQYF.

This clonotype counts as medium-sized by frequency. This chain connects TRBV28 to TRBJ2-1. Germline V gene lookup returns CDR1 MDHEN and CDR2 SYDVKM. CDR3 length equals 11 residues. This chain's CDR3 is CASSYNNEQFF.

This chain joins TRBV5-1 and TRBJ2-7; lacking DNA, the TRBD2 call made by TCRdb goes unchecked. From germline, CDR1 is SGHRS and CDR2 YFSETQ. This CDR3 region has 16 residues. The CDR3 region is CASALAAPTSRHEQYF.

V usage is TRBV5-1 and J usage is TRBJ2-7; lacking DNA, the TRBD1 call made by TCRdb goes unchecked. The CDR3 covers 15 residues. In germline, CDR1 is SGHRS, CDR2 YFSETQ. CDR3 sequence: CASSPTGPDSYEQYF. The full variable domain, rest sourced from reference TRBV5-1 and TRBJ2-7, is KAGVTQTPRYLIKTRGQQVTLSCSPISGHRSVSWYQQTPGQGLQFLFEYFSETQRNKGNFPGRFSGRQFSNSRSEMNVSTLELGDSALYLCASSPTGPDSYEQYFGPGTRLTVT.

The chain links TRBV6-5 to TRBJ2-7. The germline gives CDR1 MNHEY, CDR2 SVGAGI. This CDR3 has 15 amino acids. This chain's CDR3 is CASSYSISRNYEQYF.

This chain's CDR3 is CASSQDRNVGYEQYF. The genes are TRBV4-3 and TRBJ2-7. Germline values: CDR1 LGHNA, CDR2 YSLEER. There are 15 residues in the CDR3.

The chain employs TRBV29-1 and TRBJ1-1; the TCRdb call, TRBD1, lacks DNA for checking. Germline V gene data show CDR1 as SQVTM and CDR2 as ANQGSEA. CDR3 length equals 13 residues. The CDR3 here is CSVDPGTGFEAFF.

The chain uses TRBV9 and TRBJ2-7; the D call from TCRdb, TRBD2, cannot be confirmed without DNA. This CDR3 comprises 15 residues. CDR1 SGDLS and CDR2 YYNGEE come from the germline V gene. The CDR3 reads CASNPGSGRASEQYF.

J is TRBJ1-2 and V is TRBV7-9; checking the TCRdb D call of TRBD1 is not possible without DNA. This CDR3 region has 13 residues. From germline, CDR1 is SEHNR and CDR2 FQNEAQ (reference sequence). CDR3 residues: CASSSTGFLGNTF.

This clonotype is identified as large from frequency. The chain carries TRBV11-2 and TRBJ2-1; TCRdb indicates TRBD2, and absent DNA this call remains unverified. This CDR3 region has 13 residues. Germline V gives CDR1 SGHAT, CDR2 FQNNGV. The chain's CDR3 is CASSPGLAGEQFF.

By frequency, this clonotype registers medium-sized. The chain couples TRBV15 to TRBJ2-2; TCRdb's D call of TRBD2 is untestable without DNA. The CDR3 sequence is 14 residues long. Germline loops: CDR1 LNHNV, CDR2 YYDKDF (reference sequence). The CDR3: CATRSGRAAGELFF. The complete variable domain, with remaining parts taken from reference TRBV15 and TRBJ2-2, reads DAMVIQNPRYQVTQFGKPVTLSCSQTLNHNVMYWYQQKSSQAPKLLFHYYDKDFNNEADTPDNFQSRRPNTSFCFLDIRSPGLGDTAMYLCATRSGRAAGELFFGEGSRLTVL.

This CDR3 reads CASSEYGDTNGNYGYTF. The chain has TRBV25-1 and TRBJ1-2; TCRdb proposes TRBD1, but this gene call is untestable without DNA. CDR1 and CDR2 (germline): MGHDK, SYGVNS. This CDR3 comprises 17 residues.

The chain couples TRBV11-2 to TRBJ1-1; lacking DNA, the TRBD1 call made by TCRdb goes unchecked. Germline V lookup: CDR1 SGHAT, CDR2 FQNNGV. There are 15 residues in the CDR3. This CDR3 is CASSFPGGIRTEAFF.

This chain links TRBV7-9 with TRBJ2-7. The CDR3 consists of 13 residues. The germline V gene has CDR1 SEHNR and CDR2 FQNEAQ (reference sequence). The CDR3 protein is CASSLPGSYEQYF.

By frequency, this clonotype is medium-sized (0.01 to 0.1%). The rearrangement links TRBV25-1 to TRBJ1-1; TCRdb picks TRBD1, but there is no DNA to check that call. This CDR3 has 16 amino acids. The germline gives CDR1 MGHDK, CDR2 SYGVNS. The CDR3 is CASSANRATLNTEAFF. The whole variable domain, filled in from reference TRBV25-1 and TRBJ1-1, reads EADIYQTPRYLVIGTGKKITLECSQTMGHDKMYWYQQDPGMELHLIHYSYGVNSTEKGDLSSESTVSRIRTEHFPLTLESARPSHTSQYLCASSANRATLNTEAFFGQGTRLTVV.

This chain connects TRBV5-1 to TRBJ2-5; TCRdb's D call, TRBD1, is unchecked because there is no DNA. The CDR3 has 14 amino acids. Germline CDR1 is SGHRS and CDR2 is YFSETQ. CDR3 residues: CASSSGTDQETQYF.

The chain links TRBV7-9 to TRBJ2-7; TCRdb outputs TRBD1, but without DNA this stays unchecked. CDR3 length: 16 amino acids. Germline CDR1 SEHNR, CDR2 FQNEAQ (reference sequence). The CDR3 spells CSSRPADRGVPYEQYF.